The 5 T cell receptor beta chains listed next were all sequenced from one sample in a study of blood T cell repertoires in COVID-19. Using immunoSEQ multiplex PCR, the repertoire was profiled, and TCRdb retains in-frame clones only, with some absent. The sample lists about 150,000 clones; just under 90% were seen once. The material sequenced was peripheral blood. The receptors come from a woman aged 45 to 65 with active or convalescent COVID-19.

Concerning this clone: One junction end does not reproduce the germline sequence, and a read error may be involved. This chain uses TRBV7-2 with TRBJ2-7; 7 nucleotides line up with TRBD2. This CDR3 has 13 residues. From germline, CDR1 is SGHTA and CDR2 FQGNSA. CDR3 sequence (DNA): TGTGCCAGCAGCCTAGCGGCCGCCTACGAGCAGTACTTC. As protein: CASSLAAAYEQYF. Full variable domain (outside the CDR3, taken from reference TRBV7-2 and TRBJ2-7): GAGVSQSPSNKVTEKGKDVELRCDPISGHTALYWYRQSLGQGLEFLIYFQGNSAPDKSGLPSDRFSAERTGGSVSTLTIQRTQQEDSAVYLCASSLAAAYEQYFGPGTRLTVT.

The chain links TRBV27 to TRBJ1-5; D may be TRBD1 (6 bases). With 6 bases removed from V and 5 bases from J, the gap between germline ends came to 14 bases. In germline, CDR1 is MNHEY, CDR2 SMNVEV (reference sequence). This CDR3 comprises 14 residues. CDR3: CASSPSDSYQPQHF. In DNA, the CDR3 is TGTGCCAGCAGCCCCTCGGACAGTTATCAGCCCCAGCATTTT.

The chain has TRBV6-5 and TRBJ1-2; no firm D call. There are 11 residues in the CDR3. Per the germline V gene, CDR1 is MNHEY and CDR2 is SVGAGI. V was pared by 4 bases and J by 7 bases, with 7 bases between. The CDR3 nucleotides read TGTGCCAGCAGTTCTGGAGGTGGCTACACCTTC. Translation: CASSSGGGYTF.

This chain links TRBV2 with TRBJ1-1; the match to TRBD1 covers 9 bases. The length of the CDR3 is 13 residues. The germline V gene encodes CDR1 SNHLY and CDR2 FYNNEI. V lost 8 bases and J lost 5; bases outside the gene matches: 6. CDR3 residues: CASLGQGLTEAFF. The CDR3, as DNA: TGTGCCAGCTTGGGACAGGGACTAACTGAAGCTTTCTTT.

This chain uses TRBV27 with TRBJ1-2; 9 nucleotides align to TRBD1. The CDR3 runs to 17 residues. Germline-derived CDR1 and CDR2 are MNHEY and SMNVEV (reference sequence). Trimming removed 0 bases from V and 7 bases from J; junction bases left unmatched: 12. In DNA form, the CDR3 reads TGTGCCAGCAGTTTATCTTTCCGATTGAACAGGGGGCCTGGCTACACCTTC. Protein sequence: CASSLSFRLNRGPGYTF.